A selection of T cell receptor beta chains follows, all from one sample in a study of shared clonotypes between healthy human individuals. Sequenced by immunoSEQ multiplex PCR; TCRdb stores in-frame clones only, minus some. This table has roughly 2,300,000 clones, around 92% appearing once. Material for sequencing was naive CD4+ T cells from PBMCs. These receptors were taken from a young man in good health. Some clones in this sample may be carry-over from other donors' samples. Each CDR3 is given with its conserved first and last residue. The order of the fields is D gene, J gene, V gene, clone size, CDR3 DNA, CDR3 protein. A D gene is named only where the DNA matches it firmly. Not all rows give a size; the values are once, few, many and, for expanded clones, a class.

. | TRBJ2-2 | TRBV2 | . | TGTGCCAGCAGTGATAGAACTAGTTACGGGGAGCTGTTTTTT | CASSDRTSYGELFF
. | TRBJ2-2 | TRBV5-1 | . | TGCGCCAGCAGCTTGGAAGGTGCCGGGGAGCTGTTTTTT | CASSLEGAGELFF
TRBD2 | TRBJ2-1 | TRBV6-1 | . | TGTGCCAGCAGTGCCCTAGCGGGAGGGCCTAAGGATGAGCAGTTCTTC | CASSALAGGPKDEQFF
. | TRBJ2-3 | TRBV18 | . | TGTGCCAGCTCAGCTAGGGCCAGCACAGATACGCAGTATTTT | CASSARASTDTQYF
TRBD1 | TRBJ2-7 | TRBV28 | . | TGTGCCAGCAGATCCCCGTACAGGGGGCTTACCTACGAGCAGTACTTC | CASRSPYRGLTYEQYF
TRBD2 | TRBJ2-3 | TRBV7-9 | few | TGTGCCAGCAGCCAGTCCCGGGGGGGCTTGGGCACAGATACGCAGTATTTT | CASSQSRGGLGTDTQYF
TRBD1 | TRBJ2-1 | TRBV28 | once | TGTGCCAGCAGTCAACCGGGACAGAAGAACAATGAGCAGTTCTTC | CASSQPGQKNNEQFF
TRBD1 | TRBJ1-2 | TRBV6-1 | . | TGTGCCAGCAGTTGGGACAGAAACTATGGCTACACCTTC | CASSWDRNYGYTF
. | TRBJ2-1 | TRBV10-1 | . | TGCGCCAGCAGTGACCCTAGCAGCCCCTACAATGAGCAGTTCTTC | CASSDPSSPYNEQFF
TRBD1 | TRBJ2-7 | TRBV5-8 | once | TGTGCCAGCAGCACCCAGGGGGTCAGAAGGCTCGACGGGCAGTACTTC | CASSTQGVRRLDGQYF
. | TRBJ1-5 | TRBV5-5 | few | TGTGCCAGCAGCTTCGGGGGCCTAAATAGCAATCAGCCCCAGCATTTT | CASSFGGLNSNQPQHF
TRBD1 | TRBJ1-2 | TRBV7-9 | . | TGTGCCAGCAGCTTTACAGGGGGCGGTAACTATGGCTACACCTTC | CASSFTGGGNYGYTF
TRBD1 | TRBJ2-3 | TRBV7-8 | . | TGTGCCAGCACCAGGACAGGAAGCACAGATACGCAGTATTTT | CASTRTGSTDTQYF
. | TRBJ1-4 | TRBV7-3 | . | TGTGCCAGCAGCTTAGGGTACGGAGAAAAACTGTTTTTT | CASSLGYGEKLFF
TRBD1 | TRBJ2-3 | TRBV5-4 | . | TGTGCCAGCAGGGGGACAGGGGAGATAGATACGCAGTATTTT | CASRGTGEIDTQYF
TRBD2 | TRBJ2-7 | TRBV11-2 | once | TGTGCCAGCAGGGGACTAGCGGGAGGGCCGCCTAGCTACGAGCAGTACTTC | CASRGLAGGPPSYEQYF
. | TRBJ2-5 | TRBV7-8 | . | TGTGCCAGCAGCCCGGAAAGGACAGAGAAAGAGACCCAGTACTTC | CASSPERTEKETQYF
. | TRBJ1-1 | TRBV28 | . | TGTGCCAGCAGTTTAAGAGGCCGTAGGAGGCCTGAAGCTTTCTTT | CASSLRGRRRPEAFF
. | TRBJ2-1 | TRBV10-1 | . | TGCGCCAGCGCCTACGCGAGGGACCGGAATGAGCAGTTCTTC | CASAYARDRNEQFF
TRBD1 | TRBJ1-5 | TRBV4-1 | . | TGCGCCAGCAGCCAATCGGGACAGGGGGTTCGTCAGCCCCAGCATTTT | CASSQSGQGVRQPQHF
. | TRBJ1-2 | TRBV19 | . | TGTGCCAGTAGTAAGGGGACAAGCTATGGCTACACCTTC | CASSKGTSYGYTF
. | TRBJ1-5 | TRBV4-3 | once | TGCGCCAGCAGCCAAGTACTGCAGGCGGGTCAGCCCCAGCATTTT | CASSQVLQAGQPQHF
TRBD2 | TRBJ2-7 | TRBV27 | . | TGTGCCAGCAGGCATCAGGGTATTAAGGGACTAGCGGAGTCCGACTCCTACGAGCAGTACTTC | CASRHQGIKGLAESDSYEQYF
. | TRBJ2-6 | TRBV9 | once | TGTGCCAGCAGCCCCTCGCGAGAGGGTGGGTTTGGGGCCAACGTCCTGACTTTC | CASSPSREGGFGANVLTF
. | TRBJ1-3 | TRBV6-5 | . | TGTGCCAGCAGACCGACCCTGACAGGAAACACCATATATTTT | CASRPTLTGNTIYF
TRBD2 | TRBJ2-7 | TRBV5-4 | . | TGTGCCAGCAGTATTAGCGGGAGGGACCTCTACGAGCAGTACTTC | CASSISGRDLYEQYF